This TCR beta chain was recovered during a study of shared clonotypes between healthy human individuals. The CDR3 extends over 12 amino acids. Trimming left V 8 bases short and J 5 bases short, with 13 bases between. Per germline, CDR1 SEHNR and CDR2 FQNEAQ (reference sequence). The data were produced by immunoSEQ multiplex PCR, yet TCRdb's version contains in-frame clones alone and is incomplete. This sample has about 580,000 clones, with roughly 98% found just once. Study observations and caveats: Among the subsets, naive ones generally showed larger estimated richness than memory ones. Among donors, sharing of clonotypes was expected to be affected by sequencing depth. Generation probabilities were higher for clonotypes shared across all four sorted-subset donors than for unshared ones. Only blood was sampled, and tissue TCR repertoires likely differ from blood ones.

Only CD45RO-negative cells positively selected for CCR7 counted as naive CD8 cells, so terminally differentiated effector memory CD45RA+ cells were excluded. With regard to this clone: Its specificity is unknown.

The sequenced sample was naive CD8+ T cells sorted from blood. This receptor was identified in a man aged 25 to 40 in good health. This sequence joins TRBV7-9 and TRBJ2-7; D remains ambiguous. This CDR3 is CASRALEDEQYF. As DNA, the CDR3 is TGTGCCAGCCGGGCCTTAGAGGACGAGCAGTACTTC.